Reported below is one TCR beta chain. Its antigen is unknown. All of the donors resided in Nashville, Tennessee, and each was a Caucasian adult. The record originates from a study of shared clonotypes between healthy human individuals. Study-wide context: CD4 naive and CD4 memory each took three plates per donor, while CD8 naive took two and CD8 memory one. Study observations and caveats: Clonotypes that were shared across a handful of donors made up approximately 5% of naive CD4 clonotypes.

The junction had 5 bases not matched to a gene; V was cut back by 3 bases and J by 3 bases. The CDR3 covers 16 residues. Germline loops: CDR1 SGDLS, CDR2 YYNGEE. The protocol was immunoSEQ multiplex PCR, while the TCRdb copy is restricted to in-frame clones and leaves out a portion. This table holds roughly 2.5 million clones, approximately 92% found once. The rearrangement joins TRBV9 to TRBJ2-3, with 12 nucleotides matching TRBD1. Sequencing input: naive CD4+ T cells sorted from blood. Regarding subset: CD45RA+ positively selected. This TCR was sampled from a man aged 18 to 30 in good health. The CDR3 region has the DNA TGTGCCAGCAGCGCCGGGGGACAGGGGGCGACAGATACGCAGTATTTT. Amino acid sequence: CASSAGGQGATDTQYF.